This T cell receptor beta chain derives from a study of T-cell memory formation after mild COVID-19. Study at large: TCR clusters largely stayed donor specific. Study conclusions and caveats: Second-wave clones reaching peak frequency on day 37 lacked confirmed SARS-CoV-2 specificity.

This clonotype was found a few times. Its antigen is as yet unknown. In germline, CDR1 is SGHDT, CDR2 YYEEEE. Trimming cost V 0 bases and J 2 bases, with 11 bases left between them. The CDR3 covers 15 residues. In TCRdb, the 5' RACE reads were re-called with MiXCR into one record per CDR3 protein. The table has fewer than 250,000 distinct CDR3 sequences, 27% seen once. The chain uses TRBV5-6 and TRBJ1-2; D may be TRBD1 (6 bases). Sequenced input: PBMCs or a T cell subset sorted from them (not recorded which). The receptor was isolated from an adult woman who had mild COVID-19 (a few samples of this study predate the infection). Cell type and time point are not known. CDR3 nucleotides: TGTGCCAGCAGCTTGGGGACAGACAGGAACTATGGCTACACCTTC. It encodes CASSLGTDRNYGYTF. The full variable domain, with the rest looked up from reference TRBV5-6 and TRBJ1-2, is DAGVTQSPTHLIKTRGQQVTLRCSPKSGHDTVSWYQQALGQGPQFIFQYYEEEERQRGNFPDRFSGHQFPNYSSELNVNALLLGDSALYLCASSLGTDRNYGYTFGSGTRLTVV.